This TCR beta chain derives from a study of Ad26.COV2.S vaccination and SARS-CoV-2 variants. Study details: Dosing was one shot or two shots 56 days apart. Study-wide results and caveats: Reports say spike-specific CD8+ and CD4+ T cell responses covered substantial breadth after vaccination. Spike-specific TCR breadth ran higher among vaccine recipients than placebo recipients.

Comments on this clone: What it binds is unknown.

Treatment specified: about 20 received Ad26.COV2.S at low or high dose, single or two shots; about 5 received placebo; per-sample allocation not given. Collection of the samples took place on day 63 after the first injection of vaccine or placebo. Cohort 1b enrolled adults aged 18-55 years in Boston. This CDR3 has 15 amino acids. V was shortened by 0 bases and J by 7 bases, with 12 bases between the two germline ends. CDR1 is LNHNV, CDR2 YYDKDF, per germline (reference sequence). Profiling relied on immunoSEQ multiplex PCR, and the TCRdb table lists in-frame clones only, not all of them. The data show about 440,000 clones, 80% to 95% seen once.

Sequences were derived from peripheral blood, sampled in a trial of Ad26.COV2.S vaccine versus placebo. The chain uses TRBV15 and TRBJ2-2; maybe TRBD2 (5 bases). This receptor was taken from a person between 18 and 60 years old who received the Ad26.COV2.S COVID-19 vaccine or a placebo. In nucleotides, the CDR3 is TGTGCCACCAGCAGAGAATCGGGAACGGTCGGGGAGCTGTTTTTT. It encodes CATSRESGTVGELFF.